These T cell receptor beta chains were read from a single sample in a study of blood T cell repertoires in COVID-19. Sequenced by immunoSEQ multiplex PCR; TCRdb stores in-frame clones only, minus some. The sample lists roughly 260,000 clones; 85% to 90% were seen once. The sample comprised peripheral blood. Every receptor here comes from a woman in her thirties with COVID-19, enrolled during active disease. CDR3s leave out the opening cysteine and the closing phenylalanine or tryptophan.

v_call	j_call	cdr3_aa
TRBV7-9	TRBJ1-2	ASSRGTGDYGYT
TRBV7-2	TRBJ2-3	ASSLPRAVDRAVDTQY
TRBV28	TRBJ2-4	ASSSLAGGRGEAKNIQY
TRBV19	TRBJ1-3	ASSPMTGGTGNTIY
TRBV7-2	TRBJ2-2	ASSSAGTGGTGELF
TRBV6-1	TRBJ2-7	ASSEAGGNYEQY
TRBV6-8	TRBJ2-7	ASSYSRPSCYEQY
TRBV28	TRBJ1-2	ASSSTGQGGYGYT
TRBV6-5	TRBJ2-1	ASRARMNEQF
TRBV10-3	TRBJ2-7	ATLGLAGGPREEQY
TRBV19	TRBJ1-6	ASTTQGRSYNSPLH
TRBV5-6	TRBJ2-1	ASTQRRGLVSEQF
TRBV30	TRBJ1-2	AWDTWGGNSYT
TRBV2	TRBJ2-7	ASSGPPERGSSYEQY
TRBV27	TRBJ1-1	ASRGGQGLDTEAF
TRBV6-5	TRBJ2-2	ASRSGTGDTGELF
TRBV7-8	TRBJ2-2	ASSSTGTHTGELF
TRBV14	TRBJ2-7	ASSSFRDRAGEQY
TRBV9	TRBJ2-7	ASSRGGVSYEQY
TRBV21-1	TRBJ2-3	ASSKWAGISTDTQY
TRBV6-5	TRBJ2-7	ASSRGQGNNEQY
TRBV4-1	TRBJ1-5	ASSQDTGQPQH
TRBV6-2/TRBV6-3	TRBJ2-1	ASSSPGQGFNEQF
TRBV28	TRBJ2-5	ASSVQTSGGETQY
TRBV30	TRBJ2-7	AWGLSGDYEQY
TRBV29-1	TRBJ1-1	SGNTGPSEAF
TRBV28	TRBJ2-7	ASSLGLSEQY
TRBV10-3	TRBJ1-4	AISASIRNNEKLF
TRBV11-2	TRBJ1-2	ASSLAAGALSYGYT
TRBV3-1/TRBV3-2	TRBJ1-2	ASSQRQGDYGYT
TRBV29-1	TRBJ1-3	SGLDRLSGNTIY
TRBV2	TRBJ2-1	ASSESKAGEQF
TRBV6-1	TRBJ2-7	ASSEVTPAYEQY
TRBV4-3	TRBJ2-7	ASSQGRLAGYYEQY
TRBV7-3	TRBJ2-3	ASSLLAGAADTQY
TRBV27	TRBJ1-5	ASRTGQGGGQPQH
TRBV2	TRBJ1-4	ASRRQSTNEKLF
TRBV28	TRBJ1-1	ASSSPGGTEAF
TRBV12-3/TRBV12-4	TRBJ1-2	ASSLTGNYGYT
TRBV29-1	TRBJ2-1	SVDGAGGKWDEQF
TRBV18	TRBJ2-1	ASSSDSTGKSEQF
TRBV19	TRBJ1-2	ASSIRGSYGYT
TRBV7-8	TRBJ2-7	ASSSGGIGYEQY
TRBV19	TRBJ2-5	ASSPFRGNSIKETQY
TRBV5-1	TRBJ2-2	ASSLGDSRVGELF
TRBV2	TRBJ1-5	ASRRIGPSWQPQH
TRBV24-1	TRBJ2-5	ATSDFRRGTQY
TRBV4-1	TRBJ2-7	ASSPRGLEGYEQY
TRBV4-3	TRBJ1-5	ASSQSPGGGNQPQH
TRBV5-1	TRBJ1-1	ASSSAGHPNTEAF